These T cell receptor beta chains were read from a single sample in a study of Graves' ophthalmopathy and Graves' hyperthyroidism. TCRdb independently ran MiXCR on the multiplex PCR reads; one entry per CDR3 protein. Of approximately 210,000 distinct CDR3 sequences listed, 20% to 25% are singletons. The sequenced sample consisted of peripheral blood. The origin of the receptors is a woman aged 50 to 65 with Graves' ophthalmopathy. The CDR3 runs from the conserved cysteine through the conserved F or W. Fields, in order: clone size, V gene, J gene, D gene, CDR3 DNA, CDR3 protein. D genes are given only for firm matches. Clone size appears in some rows only: once, few, many, or a class for an expanded clone.

size: many
V: TRBV6-1
J: TRBJ1-5
D: .
DNA: TGTGCCAGCAGCCCGCCGGGGCAGCCCCAGCATTTT
CDR3: CASSPPGQPQHF

size: many
V: TRBV20-1
J: TRBJ2-7
D: .
DNA: TGCAGTGCTAGAGATCCCCCCTACGAGCAGTACTTC
CDR3: CSARDPPYEQYF

size: many
V: TRBV6-1
J: TRBJ1-6
D: .
DNA: TGTGCCAGCAGTGAAGACACAGGGAGGATAGTTAATTCACCCCTCCACTTT
CDR3: CASSEDTGRIVNSPLHF

size: few
V: TRBV19
J: TRBJ2-5
D: .
DNA: TGTGCCAGTAGTAAACAGGGAGCAGGAGAGACTCAGTACTTC
CDR3: CASSKQGAGETQYF

size: many
V: TRBV6-1
J: TRBJ2-7
D: .
DNA: TGTGCCAGCAGATCCCGGGGGTTGTTTCCCTACGAGCAGTACTTC
CDR3: CASRSRGLFPYEQYF

size: .
V: TRBV19
J: TRBJ2-5
D: TRBD1
DNA: TGTGCCAGTAGTAGGACAGGGGGTTTGAGAGAGACCCAGTACTTC
CDR3: CASSRTGGLRETQYF

size: .
V: TRBV2
J: TRBJ1-5
D: TRBD1
DNA: TGTGCCAGCACCCCCAAAGGGGGCAGCAATCAGCCCCAGCATTTT
CDR3: CASTPKGGSNQPQHF

size: many
V: TRBV6-2/TRBV6-3
J: TRBJ1-1
D: TRBD1
DNA: TGTGCCAGCAGTTACGAGACAGGGTGGAACACTGAAGCTTTCTTT
CDR3: CASSYETGWNTEAFF

size: many
V: TRBV28
J: TRBJ1-1
D: .
DNA: TGTGCCAGCAGTTTGACGGCAGGTCGGACTGAAGCTTTCTTT
CDR3: CASSLTAGRTEAFF

size: .
V: TRBV6-1
J: TRBJ1-2
D: .
DNA: TGTGCCAGCAGTGAGGCCGGGACGGTCTATGGCTACACCTTC
CDR3: CASSEAGTVYGYTF

size: many
V: TRBV12-3/TRBV12-4
J: TRBJ1-6
D: .
DNA: TGTGCCAGCAAGGGGCTGGGGGGCTCCTATAATTCACCCCTCCACTTT
CDR3: CASKGLGGSYNSPLHF

size: many
V: TRBV12-3/TRBV12-4
J: TRBJ2-5
D: .
DNA: TGTGCCAGCAGTCCCCGGGGGGCCCAAGAGACCCAGTACTTC
CDR3: CASSPRGAQETQYF

size: many
V: TRBV6-5
J: TRBJ1-2
D: .
DNA: TGTGCCAGCAGTTACGATGCCAACGACAGGGGCTACACCTTC
CDR3: CASSYDANDRGYTF

size: few
V: TRBV11-1
J: TRBJ1-2
D: .
DNA: TGTGCCAGCAGCTTATACCCGGCAGGGTTGGGCCATGGCTACACCTTC
CDR3: CASSLYPAGLGHGYTF

size: many
V: TRBV12-3/TRBV12-4
J: TRBJ2-7
D: .
DNA: TGTGCCAGCAGAGCCGGACAGACCCCCTACGAGCAGTACTTC
CDR3: CASRAGQTPYEQYF

size: many
V: TRBV27
J: TRBJ1-3
D: TRBD1
DNA: TGTGCCAGCAGTCTTACTCAGGGGGCTGGAAACACCATATATTTT
CDR3: CASSLTQGAGNTIYF

size: few
V: TRBV12-3/TRBV12-4
J: TRBJ2-6
D: TRBD1
DNA: TGTGCCAGCAGTCCGACAGGGGGCTCCGCCTCTGGGGCCAACGTCCTGACTTTC
CDR3: CASSPTGGSASGANVLTF

size: once
V: TRBV12-3/TRBV12-4
J: TRBJ2-7
D: .
DNA: TGTGCCAGCAGTTTAGTAGGGGCAGGCCTCGAGGACGAGCAGTACTTC
CDR3: CASSLVGAGLEDEQYF

size: many
V: TRBV2
J: TRBJ2-6
D: .
DNA: TGTGCCAGCAGTGAAATGTTGTTCTCTGGGGCCAACGTCCTGACTTTC
CDR3: CASSEMLFSGANVLTF

size: many
V: TRBV5-1
J: TRBJ2-2
D: .
DNA: TGCGCCAGCAGCGTGACTAGTACCGGGGAGCTGTTTTTT
CDR3: CASSVTSTGELFF

size: .
V: TRBV11-2
J: TRBJ2-2
D: TRBD2
DNA: TGTGCCAGCAGACCACCCTTAGCGGGGCTGAACACCGGGGAGCTGTTTTTT
CDR3: CASRPPLAGLNTGELFF

size: many
V: TRBV7-2
J: TRBJ2-7
D: .
DNA: TGTGCCAGCAGCAGCGGACTGTACTACGAGCAGTACTTC
CDR3: CASSSGLYYEQYF

size: many
V: TRBV29-1
J: TRBJ2-5
D: .
DNA: TGCAGCACGGCAGGGTCGGCCCAAGAGACCCAGTACTTC
CDR3: CSTAGSAQETQYF

size: many
V: TRBV14
J: TRBJ2-7
D: .
DNA: TGTGCCAGCAGCCACAGTAGCGGAAAGAACTACGAGCAGTACTTC
CDR3: CASSHSSGKNYEQYF

size: many
V: TRBV6-1
J: TRBJ2-7
D: TRBD1
DNA: TGTGCCAGCAGTGACGGGACAGACCCCTACGAGCAGTACTTC
CDR3: CASSDGTDPYEQYF

size: .
V: TRBV28
J: TRBJ2-2
D: .
DNA: TGTGCCAGCAGTTTTCATACCTTCACCGGGGAGCTGTTTTTT
CDR3: CASSFHTFTGELFF

size: few
V: TRBV19
J: TRBJ2-4
D: .
DNA: TGTGCCAGTAGCACCGGGACCCCTCCCTACATTCAGTACTTC
CDR3: CASSTGTPPYIQYF

size: many
V: TRBV25-1
J: TRBJ1-1
D: .
DNA: TGTGCCGTCCGGGGGGTGAACACTGAAGCTTTCTTT
CDR3: CAVRGVNTEAFF

size: few
V: TRBV30
J: TRBJ2-7
D: TRBD1
DNA: TGTGCCTGGAGCCCCTGGACAGGGGGCTACGAGCAGTACTTC
CDR3: CAWSPWTGGYEQYF

size: many
V: TRBV28
J: TRBJ1-5
D: .
DNA: TGTGCCAGCAGTCTAAGGGGGGCCCAGCATTTT
CDR3: CASSLRGAQHF

size: many
V: TRBV28
J: TRBJ2-7
D: .
DNA: TGTGCCAGCAGTTTCTGGGGGAACGAGCAGTACTTC
CDR3: CASSFWGNEQYF

size: few
V: TRBV30
J: TRBJ1-3
D: .
DNA: TGTGCCTGGGGTCCCAAGTCGGGAAACACCATATATTTT
CDR3: CAWGPKSGNTIYF

size: .
V: TRBV6-1
J: TRBJ1-1
D: .
DNA: TGTGCCAGCAGCGACTATCCGGGGGACACTGAAGCTTTCTTT
CDR3: CASSDYPGDTEAFF

size: many
V: TRBV3-1
J: TRBJ1-1
D: TRBD1
DNA: TGTGCCAGCAGCCAAGGGAGAGGGGGCGAAGCTTTCTTT
CDR3: CASSQGRGGEAFF

size: many
V: TRBV12-3/TRBV12-4
J: TRBJ1-2
D: .
DNA: TGTGCCAGCACCGCGGCAGGGGCCTATGGCTACACCTTC
CDR3: CASTAAGAYGYTF

size: .
V: TRBV5-1
J: TRBJ2-7
D: .
DNA: TGCGCCAGCAGCTTGTACGGACTGGAAACCTACGAGCAGTACTTC
CDR3: CASSLYGLETYEQYF

size: many
V: TRBV19
J: TRBJ1-1
D: TRBD1
DNA: TGTGCCAGTAGTTTCGGCAGGGGGTGGACTGAAGCTTTCTTT
CDR3: CASSFGRGWTEAFF

size: .
V: TRBV19
J: TRBJ1-2
D: TRBD1
DNA: TGTGCCAGTAGGACGACAGGGGTCGATGGCTACACCTTC
CDR3: CASRTTGVDGYTF

size: many
V: TRBV25-1
J: TRBJ2-6
D: .
DNA: TGTGCCAGCAGTGAATCAGGGACGCGGGGGGCCAACGTCCTGACTTTC
CDR3: CASSESGTRGANVLTF

size: many
V: TRBV7-6
J: TRBJ1-6
D: .
DNA: TGTGCCAGCAGCTTATCTTTGGGTAATTCACCCCTCCACTTT
CDR3: CASSLSLGNSPLHF

size: many
V: TRBV6-2/TRBV6-3
J: TRBJ2-5
D: TRBD1
DNA: TGTGCCAGCAGGGGGACAGGACTAGAGACCCAGTACTTC
CDR3: CASRGTGLETQYF

size: many
V: TRBV10-3
J: TRBJ2-7
D: TRBD2
DNA: TGTGCCTCCTCTAGCGGGAGGCTGGGATGGGAGCAGTACTTC
CDR3: CASSSGRLGWEQYF

size: few
V: TRBV7-9
J: TRBJ2-2
D: TRBD2
DNA: TGTGCCAGCAGCGTCGGGACTATAAACACCGGGGAGCTGTTTTTT
CDR3: CASSVGTINTGELFF

size: .
V: TRBV15
J: TRBJ2-2
D: TRBD2
DNA: TGTGCCACCAGCGGTCTAGCGGGAGAGGTCGGGGAGCTGTTTTTT
CDR3: CATSGLAGEVGELFF

size: few
V: TRBV3-1
J: TRBJ2-7
D: .
DNA: TGTGCCAGCAGCCAACAGTACTACGAGCAGTACTTC
CDR3: CASSQQYYEQYF

size: many
V: TRBV7-2
J: TRBJ1-1
D: .
DNA: TGTGCCAGCAGCTCCGACAGGTGGAACACTGAAGCTTTCTTT
CDR3: CASSSDRWNTEAFF

size: many
V: TRBV7-2
J: TRBJ2-5
D: TRBD2
DNA: TGTGCCAGCAGCCACCGACTAGCGGGAGTGTTAGAGACCCAGTACTTC
CDR3: CASSHRLAGVLETQYF

size: many
V: TRBV20-1
J: TRBJ1-2
D: .
DNA: TGCAGTGCTACAGGAGTACTTAACTATGGCTACACCTTC
CDR3: CSATGVLNYGYTF

size: .
V: TRBV30
J: TRBJ2-7
D: .
DNA: TGTGCCTGCGTTGAGGGGGGTAGATACGAGCAGTACTTC
CDR3: CACVEGGRYEQYF

size: many
V: TRBV12-3/TRBV12-4
J: TRBJ2-3
D: TRBD2
DNA: TGTGCCAGCAGTTTGTTTGCGGGAGGGACGGATACGCAGTATTTT
CDR3: CASSLFAGGTDTQYF

size: many
V: TRBV7-9
J: TRBJ2-5
D: TRBD2
DNA: TGTGCCAGCAGCTTTCTGGCGGGAGAAGAGACCCAGTACTTC
CDR3: CASSFLAGEETQYF

size: few
V: TRBV14
J: TRBJ2-2
D: TRBD1
DNA: TGTGCCAGCAGCCAACCGGGACAGGGGATTTTCGGGGAGCTGTTTTTT
CDR3: CASSQPGQGIFGELFF

size: many
V: TRBV19
J: TRBJ1-2
D: .
DNA: TGTGCCAGTAGTATCGGACTAGGGGAGTATGGCTACACCTTC
CDR3: CASSIGLGEYGYTF

size: many
V: TRBV28
J: TRBJ1-2
D: .
DNA: TGTGCCAGCAGTTCCCAGAGGACGGACTCAGCAAGAAACTATGGCTACACCTTC
CDR3: CASSSQRTDSARNYGYTF

size: many
V: TRBV30
J: TRBJ1-1
D: .
DNA: TGTGCCTGGAGGGAGTTCATGAACACTGAAGCTTTCTTT
CDR3: CAWREFMNTEAFF

size: many
V: TRBV14
J: TRBJ1-1
D: .
DNA: TGTGCCAGCAGCCGGTTGACAGGATTGAACACTGAAGCTTTCTTT
CDR3: CASSRLTGLNTEAFF